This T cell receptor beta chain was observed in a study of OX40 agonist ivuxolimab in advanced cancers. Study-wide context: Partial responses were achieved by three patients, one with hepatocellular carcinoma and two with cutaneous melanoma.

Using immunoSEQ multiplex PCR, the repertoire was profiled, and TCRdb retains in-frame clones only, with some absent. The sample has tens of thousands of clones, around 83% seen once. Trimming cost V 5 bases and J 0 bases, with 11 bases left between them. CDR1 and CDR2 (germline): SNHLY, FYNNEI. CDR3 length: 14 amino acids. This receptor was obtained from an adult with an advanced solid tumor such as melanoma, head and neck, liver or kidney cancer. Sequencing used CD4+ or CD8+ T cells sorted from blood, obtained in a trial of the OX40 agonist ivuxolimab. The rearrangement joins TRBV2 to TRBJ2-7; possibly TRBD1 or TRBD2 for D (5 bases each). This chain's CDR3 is CASSPQGTSYEQYF. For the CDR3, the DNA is TGTGCCAGCAGTCCCCAAGGGACCTCCTACGAGCAGTACTTC.